A selection of T cell receptor beta chains follows, all from one sample in a study of memory B cells and T cells in multiple sclerosis. Profiling relied on immunoSEQ multiplex PCR, and the TCRdb table lists in-frame clones only, not all of them. Of hundreds of clones listed, approximately 81% were seen once; the top ten hold 13% to 15%. Specimen: brain tissue. The receptors originated from a human donor with multiple sclerosis. Both conserved end residues are trimmed from each CDR3. D genes are given only for firm matches.

TRBD2	TRBJ2-5	TRBV29-1	SVERGTSLQETQY
NA	TRBJ2-2	TRBV4-2	ASSQAFGVPGELF
TRBD2	TRBJ2-7	TRBV5-1	ASSRTSGSSEQY
TRBD1	TRBJ2-2	TRBV6-1	ASSLRGPGELF
TRBD2	TRBJ2-3	TRBV10-2	ASSGHGGAGADTQY
NA	TRBJ1-5	TRBV9	ASSDSPGRGSNQPQH
NA	TRBJ1-2	TRBV13	ASSSEGSGYT
TRBD2	TRBJ2-1	TRBV11-3	ASSNSGSGNEQF
TRBD1	TRBJ2-7	TRBV29-1	SFRQGAGNEQY
NA	TRBJ2-3	TRBV29-1	SVEGIAQSDTQY
TRBD1	TRBJ1-5	TRBV12-5	ASGQDRINQPQH
NA	TRBJ2-1	TRBV28	ASSLLYNEQF
TRBD1	TRBJ1-3	TRBV2	ASSEAGTGRNTIY
NA	TRBJ2-7	TRBV5-1	ASSSVLDSYEQY
TRBD1	TRBJ2-5	TRBV5-1	ASSLAGGQETQY
NA	TRBJ2-1	TRBV9	ASSVEQLAEQF
NA	TRBJ2-7	TRBV6-1	ASSPKDEQY
TRBD1	TRBJ2-7	TRBV11-2	ASRGTGGTYEQY
TRBD1	TRBJ2-7	TRBV13	ASSPRGQGYYEQY
NA	TRBJ2-6	TRBV10-3	AIGDGAAGANVLT
NA	TRBJ1-4	TRBV15	ATSMGPSEKLF
NA	TRBJ2-1	TRBV5-4	ASSYSGSSYNEQF
NA	TRBJ1-5	TRBV7-9	ASSLDWDQPQH
NA	TRBJ2-1	TRBV6-6	ASATDPNEQF
NA	TRBJ1-4	TRBV4-3	ASSQDEGYNEKLF
NA	TRBJ2-7	TRBV27	ASSLYASESYEQY
NA	TRBJ2-4	TRBV25-1	ASSEGGNKNIQY
NA	TRBJ1-1	TRBV21-1	ASRPRIGYTIRTEAF
NA	TRBJ2-3	TRBV6-5	ASSVLEGTDTQY
NA	TRBJ1-2	TRBV6-9	ASSSGTNAYGYT
NA	TRBJ2-7	TRBV29-1	SVEAVDSSYEQY
NA	TRBJ1-5	TRBV6-1	ASSFAGNQPQH
TRBD2	NA	TRBV9	ASSVGGLAGDEQY
TRBD1	TRBJ1-2	TRBV10-3	AIGGGEGYGYT
NA	TRBJ1-1	TRBV7-8	ASSGGGNTEAF
NA	TRBJ2-2	TRBV7-2	ASSPYTGELF
TRBD2	TRBJ2-2	TRBV12-5	ASGLVSSGRAVTGELF
NA	TRBJ2-5	TRBV27	ASSYGVKETQY
NA	TRBJ1-5	TRBV19	ASNTGTTNQPQH
NA	TRBJ2-2	TRBV20-1	SAVNTGELF
NA	TRBJ1-5	TRBV4-1	ASSQAGAHFFNQPQH
TRBD2	TRBJ2-5	TRBV7-3	ASSSMTSGGETQY
TRBD1	TRBJ2-7	TRBV5-4	ASSTYGQGLYEQY
NA	TRBJ1-1	TRBV7-9	ASSFMNTEAF
TRBD2	TRBJ2-3	TRBV2	AQGGLAGGTIRTDTQY
NA	TRBJ1-2	TRBV28	ASRPPSDRWDYGYT
TRBD2	TRBJ2-7	TRBV6-1	ASREAGGGDEQY
NA	TRBJ2-5	TRBV7-9	ASSPGFSETQY
TRBD2	TRBJ2-4	TRBV7-3	ASSPGLAGTKNIQY
NA	TRBJ1-2	TRBV5-1	ASSRSGGPDGYT
NA	TRBJ2-1	TRBV27	ASSLDGVITSNEQF
NA	TRBJ2-2	TRBV6-5	ASSGLTRGTGELF
TRBD1	TRBJ1-4	TRBV27	ASSLVGTGNEKLF
NA	TRBJ2-3	TRBV5-6	ASSFPSTDTQY
NA	TRBJ2-7	TRBV30	AWSRGSSYEQY